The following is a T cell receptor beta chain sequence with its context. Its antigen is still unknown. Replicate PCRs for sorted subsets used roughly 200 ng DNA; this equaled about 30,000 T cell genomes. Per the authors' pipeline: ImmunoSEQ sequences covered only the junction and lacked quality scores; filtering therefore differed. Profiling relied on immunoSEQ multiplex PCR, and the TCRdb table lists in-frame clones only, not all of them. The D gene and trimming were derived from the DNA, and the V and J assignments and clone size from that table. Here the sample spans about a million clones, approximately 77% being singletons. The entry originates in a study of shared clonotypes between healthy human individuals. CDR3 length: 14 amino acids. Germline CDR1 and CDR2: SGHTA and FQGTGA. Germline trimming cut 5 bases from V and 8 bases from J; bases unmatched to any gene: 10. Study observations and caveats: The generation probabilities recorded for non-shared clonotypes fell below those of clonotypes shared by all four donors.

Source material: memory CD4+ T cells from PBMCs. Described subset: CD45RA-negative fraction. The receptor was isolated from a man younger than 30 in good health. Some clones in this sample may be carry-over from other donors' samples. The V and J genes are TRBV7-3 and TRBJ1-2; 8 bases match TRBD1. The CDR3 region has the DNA TGTGCCAGCAGCCCGATGACAGGGGCGAACGGCTACACCTTC. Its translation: CASSPMTGANGYTF.